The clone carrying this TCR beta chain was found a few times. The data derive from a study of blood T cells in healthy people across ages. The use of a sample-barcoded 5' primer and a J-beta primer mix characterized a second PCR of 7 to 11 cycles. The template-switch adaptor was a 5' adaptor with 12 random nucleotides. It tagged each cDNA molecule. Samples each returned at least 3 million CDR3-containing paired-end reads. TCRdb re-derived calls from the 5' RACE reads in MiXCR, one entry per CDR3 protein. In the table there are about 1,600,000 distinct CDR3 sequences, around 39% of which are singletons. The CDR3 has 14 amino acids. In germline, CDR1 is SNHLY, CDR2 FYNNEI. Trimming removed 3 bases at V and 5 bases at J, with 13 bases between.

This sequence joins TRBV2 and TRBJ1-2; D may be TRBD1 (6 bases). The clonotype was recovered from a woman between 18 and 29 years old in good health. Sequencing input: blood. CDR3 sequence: CASSEGGQLYGYTF. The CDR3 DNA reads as TGTGCCAGCAGTGAGGGTGGACAGCTATATGGCTACACCTTC.